Below, one T cell receptor (beta chain) is given with its context. The antigen remains undetermined. TCRdb keeps only in-frame clones here, not all; method: immunoSEQ multiplex PCR. The profile shows about 55,000 clones, approximately 86% of them singletons. This specimen belongs to a study of OX40 agonist ivuxolimab in advanced cancers. Study-level background: While on treatment, patients had intravenous ivuxolimab at 0.01 to 10 mg/kg every 2 weeks. Each dose-escalation patient presented with hepatocellular carcinoma, melanoma, renal cell or head and neck cancer.

At cycle 4 day 1, cycle 7 day 1, and baseline, blood was sampled. The CDR3 covers 14 residues. Trimming pared 3 bases from V and 7 bases from J, leaving 16 bases between. CDR1 and CDR2 from the germline V gene are KGHSH and LQKENI. Whole-study results and caveats: The 0.1-3.0 mg/kg partial responders had among the lowest clonal expansion.

This chain links TRBV18 with TRBJ2-7, with D possibly being TRBD1 (5 bases). The source is an adult with an advanced solid tumor such as melanoma, head and neck, liver or kidney cancer. The sample consisted of CD4+ or CD8+ T cells sorted from blood, taken in a trial of the OX40 agonist ivuxolimab. This chain's CDR3 is CASSPQPGSGEQYF. The CDR3 DNA follows: TGTGCCAGCTCACCTCAACCAGGGTCCGGGGAGCAGTACTTC.